A selection of T cell receptor beta chains follows, all from one sample in a study of T cell repertoires in cytomegalovirus infection. TCRdb fed the reads into MiXCR, producing one record per CDR3 protein. This sample has more than 200,000 distinct CDR3 sequences, with around 9% found just once. Sequenced: PBMCs. These receptors originate from a human donor in good health (CMV status not recorded). Some clones in this sample may be carry-over from other donors' samples. CDR3s include the opening cysteine and the closing phenylalanine or tryptophan. Each record gives: clone size, D gene, V gene, J gene, CDR3 protein, CDR3 DNA. D genes are given only for firm matches. Clone sizes are given selectively: once, few, many, or a class where the clone is expanded.

abundance: few; d_gene: NA; v_gene: TRBV2; j_gene: TRBJ2-3; CDR3aa: CASSEFGRGSTDTQYF; CDR3nt: TGTGCCAGCAGTGAATTTGGGAGGGGGAGCACAGATACGCAGTATTTT
abundance: many; d_gene: NA; v_gene: TRBV7-9; j_gene: TRBJ2-3; CDR3aa: CASTVAVGSTDTQYF; CDR3nt: TGTGCCAGCACCGTCGCAGTGGGGAGCACAGATACGCAGTATTTT
abundance: few; d_gene: TRBD2; v_gene: TRBV11-3; j_gene: TRBJ2-5; CDR3aa: CASSFYGLAGAGTQYF; CDR3nt: TGTGCCAGCAGCTTCTATGGGCTAGCGGGGGCTGGGACCCAGTACTTC
abundance: many; d_gene: NA; v_gene: TRBV7-2; j_gene: TRBJ1-1; CDR3aa: CASSSLQFAGTEAFF; CDR3nt: TGTGCCAGCAGCTCGCTTCAGTTTGCGGGTACTGAAGCTTTCTTT
abundance: few; d_gene: TRBD1; v_gene: TRBV5-1; j_gene: TRBJ1-1; CDR3aa: CASSLGQGSMNTEAFF; CDR3nt: TGCGCCAGCAGCTTAGGACAGGGTTCCATGAACACTGAAGCTTTCTTT
abundance: many; d_gene: NA; v_gene: TRBV11-3; j_gene: TRBJ2-3; CDR3aa: CASSLGDEDTQYF; CDR3nt: TGTGCCAGCAGCTTAGGAGACGAAGATACGCAGTATTTT
abundance: many; d_gene: TRBD1; v_gene: TRBV7-8; j_gene: TRBJ1-5; CDR3aa: CASSLARSLGQGFQPQHF; CDR3nt: TGTGCCAGCAGCTTAGCCAGGTCGCTGGGACAGGGGTTTCAGCCCCAGCATTTT
abundance: many; d_gene: TRBD2; v_gene: TRBV14; j_gene: TRBJ2-2; CDR3aa: CASSQRTSLVGELFF; CDR3nt: TGTGCCAGCAGCCAAAGGACTAGCCTGGTCGGGGAGCTGTTTTTT
abundance: few; d_gene: TRBD2; v_gene: TRBV7-2; j_gene: TRBJ2-2; CDR3aa: CASSRWSSGSWSGELFF; CDR3nt: TGTGCCAGCAGCCGTTGGTCTAGCGGGAGCTGGAGCGGGGAGCTGTTTTTT
abundance: NA; d_gene: TRBD1; v_gene: TRBV12-3/TRBV12-4; j_gene: TRBJ2-7; CDR3aa: CASSLQTGGEQYF; CDR3nt: TGTGCCAGCAGTTTACAGACAGGGGGCGAGCAGTACTTC
abundance: many; d_gene: TRBD2; v_gene: TRBV7-3; j_gene: TRBJ2-6; CDR3aa: CASSSHGGAGEGGANVLTF; CDR3nt: TGTGCCAGCAGCTCCCACGGCGGAGCGGGGGAGGGTGGGGCCAACGTCCTGACTTTC
abundance: many; d_gene: NA; v_gene: TRBV7-2; j_gene: TRBJ1-6; CDR3aa: CASSSITGSLHF; CDR3nt: TGTGCCAGCAGCTCTATAACAGGGTCCCTCCACTTT
abundance: NA; d_gene: TRBD2; v_gene: TRBV7-2; j_gene: TRBJ2-5; CDR3aa: CASSQERGLETQYF; CDR3nt: TGTGCCAGCAGCCAGGAGCGGGGGTTGGAGACCCAGTACTTC
abundance: NA; d_gene: NA; v_gene: TRBV30; j_gene: TRBJ2-1; CDR3aa: CAWSGPGNEQFF; CDR3nt: TGTGCCTGGAGTGGCCCCGGGAATGAGCAGTTCTTC
abundance: many; d_gene: NA; v_gene: TRBV24-1; j_gene: TRBJ1-2; CDR3aa: CATSDARNYGYTF; CDR3nt: TGTGCCACCAGTGATGCGCGAAACTATGGCTACACCTTC
abundance: medium-sized; d_gene: TRBD1; v_gene: TRBV7-2; j_gene: TRBJ1-1; CDR3aa: CASSPTRDRRRTEAFF; CDR3nt: TGTGCCAGCAGCCCGACCCGGGACAGACGAAGAACTGAAGCTTTCTTT
abundance: many; d_gene: NA; v_gene: TRBV20-1; j_gene: TRBJ1-1; CDR3aa: CSAHPGGVGTEAFF; CDR3nt: TGCAGTGCCCATCCGGGGGGGGTGGGAACTGAAGCTTTCTTT